This T cell receptor beta chain was captured in a study of blood T cell repertoires in COVID-19. Study context: In each case, the material was cDNA or gDNA derived from T cells, B-cell-depleted T cells, or PBMCs.

CDR1 SGDLS and CDR2 YYNGEE come from the germline V gene. V gave up 3 bases and J gave up 4 bases; unmatched junction bases: 3. The CDR3 consists of 13 residues. In the original workflow: Reference gene primers were amplified, and this amplification served to estimate nucleated cell counts. Clones were sequenced by immunoSEQ multiplex PCR, and TCRdb holds only the in-frame ones, with some missing. The DNA gave D and trimming, while V, J and clone size come from that table. The sample has 95,000 to 150,000 clones, about 83% seen once. Sequenced sample: peripheral blood. The V call is TRBV9, the J call TRBJ2-5, with TRBD1 identical over 7 bases. This clonotype was obtained from a man aged 55 to 69 with acute or convalescent COVID-19. DNA of the CDR3: TGTGCCAGCAGCGCAACAGGGGCAGAGACCCAGTACTTC. Residues: CASSATGAETQYF.